These 7 T cell receptor beta chains share one sample of origin, sequenced in a study of shared clonotypes between healthy human individuals. Here immunoSEQ multiplex PCR was the method, and the copy in TCRdb shows in-frame clones only, minus some. The data show millions of clones, 85% to 95% seen once. Sequenced input: naive CD4+ T cells sorted from blood. The subset here: CD45RA+ positively selected. Receptor source: a man between 18 and 29 years old in good health.

The rearrangement uses TRBV28 and TRBJ1-2; weak D call: TRBD1 (5 bases). The CDR3 spans 13 residues. V gave up 6 bases and J gave up 8 bases, with 16 bases separating them. Germline-derived CDR1 and CDR2 are MDHEN and SYDVKM. CDR3 sequence: CASRTGTIRGYTF. As DNA, the CDR3 is TGTGCCAGCAGGACCGGGACCATTAGGGGCTACACCTTC.

V and J are TRBV5-4 and TRBJ2-5; no clear D. This CDR3 comprises 15 residues. Trimming pared 2 bases from V and 1 base from J, leaving 12 bases between. Germline V gives CDR1 SGHNT, CDR2 YYREEE (reference sequence). CDR3 in amino acids: CASSLPKGSQETQYF. Here the CDR3 DNA reads TGTGCCAGCAGCTTACCCAAGGGTAGCCAAGAGACCCAGTACTTC.

With regard to this clone: Other DNA sequences of this sample code for an identical CDR3. V gene TRBV2 combines with J gene TRBJ2-7, with D unclear. This CDR3 contains 13 residues. Trimming cost V 3 bases and J 1 base, with 7 bases left between them. Germline assignment: CDR1 SNHLY and CDR2 FYNNEI. The CDR3 loop reads CASSENGSYEQYF. The CDR3 coding sequence is TGTGCCAGCAGTGAGAACGGGTCCTACGAGCAGTACTTC.

The chain combines TRBV5-4 with TRBJ2-7, with unresolved D. V shed 4 bases and J shed 1 base, with 12 bases lying between them. This CDR3 is built from 14 residues. Germline-derived CDR1 and CDR2 are SGHNT and YYREEE (reference sequence). The CDR3 reads CASSKDRSSYEQYF. CDR3 nucleotides: TGTGCCAGCAGCAAAGACCGGAGTTCCTACGAGCAGTACTTC. The whole variable domain, filled in from reference TRBV5-4 and TRBJ2-7, reads ETGVTQSPTHLIKTRGQQVTLRCSSQSGHNTVSWYQQALGQGPQFIFQYYREEENGRGNFPPRFSGLQFPNYSSELNVNALELDDSALYLCASSKDRSSYEQYFGPGTRLTVT.

The chain links TRBV25-1 to TRBJ2-3, with 8 bases identical to TRBD2. CDR1 MGHDK and CDR2 SYGVNS come from the germline V gene. J was trimmed by 1 base and V by 4 bases; bases with no gene match: 4. The CDR3 is 15 amino acids. CDR3 amino acids: CASSVGLAGTDTQYF. The CDR3 DNA reads as TGTGCCAGCAGTGTTGGACTAGCCGGCACAGATACGCAGTATTTT.

This clone was counted a single time. CDR3 DNA: TGTGCCAGCAGCCAAGAGACAGGACGGGTGTTGGGAGCTTTCTTT. The encoded protein is CASSQETGRVLGAFF. The chain uses TRBV5-6 and TRBJ1-1; TRBD1 is a possible D gene (6 bases). The ends were cut back, 4 bases at V and 10 bases at J, with 23 bases in the middle. The CDR3 length is 15 residues. Germline CDR1 reads SGHDT; CDR2 reads YYEEEE. Looking up the rest from reference TRBV5-6 and TRBJ1-1 gives the full variable domain: DAGVTQSPTHLIKTRGQQVTLRCSPKSGHDTVSWYQQALGQGPQFIFQYYEEEERQRGNFPDRFSGHQFPNYSSELNVNALLLGDSALYLCASSQETGRVLGAFFGQGTRLTVV.

This chain connects TRBV29-1 to TRBJ2-7, with 7 bases identical to TRBD2. The germline gives CDR1 SQVTM, CDR2 ANQGSEA. The CDR3 is 13 residues long. V lost 4 bases to trimming and J lost 0 bases; unmatched junction nucleotides: 3. The CDR3 DNA reads as TGCAGCGTTGTTGGCGGGAGCTCCTACGAGCAGTACTTC. Amino acids: CSVVGGSSYEQYF.